Listed here are 24 T cell receptor beta chains from one sample, sequenced in a study of blood T cell repertoires in COVID-19. Method: immunoSEQ multiplex PCR; TCRdb's copy keeps in-frame clones and lacks some. The sample contains around 270,000 clones, roughly 84% of which appear only once. Sequencing was done on a sample of peripheral blood. The receptors were gathered from a woman in her 40s who had recovered from COVID-19.

The rearrangement uses TRBV2 and TRBJ1-2; 10 nucleotides agree with TRBD1. The CDR3 totals 17 residues. V shed 6 bases, J shed 0 bases, and the junction held 10 bases outside the gene matches. CDR1 is SNHLY and CDR2 is FYNNEI in the germline V gene. For the CDR3, the DNA is TGTGCCAGCAGCGTCCGGGACAGGGGACTATCTAACTATGGCTACACCTTC. This gives the protein CASSVRDRGLSNYGYTF.

The chain recombines TRBV2 with TRBJ1-2; D may be TRBD1 (5 bases). V was shortened by 6 bases and J by 8 bases, with 13 bases between the two germline ends. The germline V gene has CDR1 SNHLY and CDR2 FYNNEI. This CDR3 spans 12 amino acids. This chain's CDR3 is CASRGEVQGYTF. The CDR3 DNA is TGTGCCAGCAGAGGGGAGGTACAGGGCTACACCTTC.

The gene calls are TRBV7-9 and TRBJ1-1; 7 nucleotides match TRBD1. The V segment lost 5 bases and the J segment 5 bases; nucleotides outside the gene matches: 5. The CDR3 loop spans 13 amino acids. From germline, CDR1 is SEHNR and CDR2 FQNEAQ (reference sequence). The CDR3 protein is CASSQGGLTEAFF. As DNA, the CDR3 is TGTGCCAGCAGCCAGGGGGGCTTAACTGAAGCTTTCTTT.

This rearrangement joins TRBV2 to TRBJ2-1, with 9 bases fitting TRBD1. Germline values: CDR1 SNHLY, CDR2 FYNNEI. After removal of 6 bases from V and 15 bases from J, the junction contained 9 bases not matched to a gene. CDR3 length: 12 amino acids. In DNA, the CDR3 is TGTGCCAGCAGCGAAAACAGGGGGCGACGGTTCTTC. Amino acids: CASSENRGRRFF.

This clone was recorded only once. The genes are TRBV12-5 and TRBJ1-1, with 8 bases that match TRBD1. With 4 bases clipped from V and 0 bases from J, the junction kept 10 bases outside the gene matches. Germline assignment: CDR1 LGHNT and CDR2 FRNRAP. The CDR3 loop spans 17 amino acids. The CDR3 DNA follows: TGTGCTAGTGGTTGGGGGACAGGACCGCCCATGAACACTGAAGCTTTCTTT. It codes for CASGWGTGPPMNTEAFF.

The chain carries TRBV28 and TRBJ2-1; D perhaps matches TRBD1 (7 bases). V lost 8 bases to trimming and J lost 9 bases, with 14 bases between them. The CDR3 has 12 amino acids. CDR1 is MDHEN, CDR2 SYDVKM, per germline. The CDR3 region has the DNA TGTGCCAGCGGCAGGGGGGTCGCTGAGCAGTTCTTC. It specifies CASGRGVAEQFF.

The CDR3 nucleotides read TGTGCCAGCAGCCCTCTAGCGGGGGGTCATTATGAGCAGTTCTTC. It is translated as CASSPLAGGHYEQFF. The J gene is TRBJ2-1, the V gene TRBV3-1 (or the pseudogene TRBV3-2), with TRBD2 identical over 11 bases. Germline CDR1 reads LGHDT; CDR2 reads YNNKEL (reference sequence). This CDR3 is 15 amino acids long. With 4 bases clipped from V and 8 bases from J, the junction kept 7 bases outside the gene matches.

V and J are TRBV18 and TRBJ2-3, with TRBD2 matching 11 bases. Germline loops: CDR1 KGHSH, CDR2 LQKENI. Trimming cost V 4 bases and J 1 base; bases outside gene matches: 13. The CDR3 is made up of 19 amino acids. The DNA for the CDR3 is TGTGCCAGCTCACAACCGGGACAGTCGACTAGCGGGGGCACAGATACGCAGTATTTT. This translates into CASSQPGQSTSGGTDTQYF.

The chain carries TRBV5-1 and TRBJ1-3, with D possibly being TRBD1 (6 bases). CDR1 SGHRS and CDR2 YFSETQ come from the germline V gene. This CDR3 is built from 16 residues. Trimming removed 4 bases at V and 0 bases at J, with 14 bases between. The DNA of the CDR3 is TGCGCCAGCAGCCCAACAGGGACCAACTCTGGAAACACCATATATTTT. Its translation is CASSPTGTNSGNTIYF.

The V call is TRBV11-2, the J call TRBJ2-3; 7 bases are a match to TRBD2. The junction had 8 bases not matched to a gene; V was cut back by 0 bases and J by 5 bases. CDR1 SGHAT and CDR2 FQNNGV come from the germline V gene. The CDR3 runs to 16 residues. CDR3 in DNA: TGTGCCAGCAGCTTAGAGCCCCGGGCGGGGGTAGATACGCAGTATTTT. Its protein product is CASSLEPRAGVDTQYF.

The chain links TRBV30 to TRBJ2-1, with D tentatively TRBD1 (5 bases). V was cut by 5 bases and J by 6 bases, with 14 bases left in between. Looked up from germline, CDR1 is GTSNPN and CDR2 is SVGIG (reference sequence). This CDR3 is built from 13 residues. The DNA for the CDR3 is TGTGCCTGGGGCCAGGGTGGTGGCAATGAGCAGTTCTTC. Its protein is CAWGQGGGNEQFF. Full variable domain (rest looked up from reference TRBV30 and TRBJ2-1): SQTIHQWPATLVQPVGSPLSLECTVEGTSNPNLYWYRQAAGRGLQLLFYSVGIGQISSEVPQNLSASRPQDRQFILSSKKLLLSDSGFYLCAWGQGGGNEQFFGPGTRLTVL.

This clone showed up just a few times. The V and J genes are TRBV28 and TRBJ2-3; weak D call: TRBD2 (8 bases). CDR3 length: 16 amino acids. From germline, CDR1 is MDHEN and CDR2 SYDVKM. The V gene lost 5 bases and the J gene lost 6 bases, with 21 bases spanning the gap. CDR3: CASSPSGGSGGDTQYF. The CDR3 region has the DNA TGTGCCAGCAGTCCCTCAGGGGGAAGCGGGGGTGATACGCAGTATTTT.

This rearrangement joins TRBV6-5 to TRBJ1-2, with 7 positions matching TRBD1. The germline CDR1 and CDR2 sequences are MNHEY and SVGAGI. V lost 8 bases to trimming and J lost 6 bases; unmatched junction nucleotides: 9. This CDR3 spans 13 amino acids. CDR3: CASGDWDRDGYTF. The CDR3 nucleotides are TGTGCCAGCGGGGACTGGGACAGAGATGGCTACACCTTC.

The chain couples TRBV3-1 (or the pseudogene TRBV3-2) to TRBJ2-1; weak D call: TRBD2 (7 bases). CDR1 and CDR2 from the germline V gene are LGHDT and YNNKEL (reference sequence). The ends were cut back, 0 bases at V and 9 bases at J, with 27 bases in the middle. CDR3 size: 19 residues. In DNA form, the CDR3 reads TGTGCCAGCAGCCAAGATCGTCCTAACCCGGGGGGCCGAGGAGGTGAGCAGTTCTTC. Translation gives CASSQDRPNPGGRGGEQFF.

This rearrangement joins TRBV11-2 to TRBJ1-2; 9 positions match TRBD1. V gave up 5 bases and J gave up 8 bases; unmatched junction bases: 9. Germline CDR1 is SGHAT and CDR2 is FQNNGV. The CDR3 contains 14 residues. This chain's CDR3 is CASSGTQGALGYTF. CDR3 DNA sequence: TGTGCCAGCAGCGGCACACAGGGGGCGCTGGGCTACACCTTC.

This chain connects TRBV2 to TRBJ1-6; 10 positions agree with TRBD1. The CDR3 consists of 16 residues. V shed 6 bases and J 14 bases; nucleotides not matched to a gene: 16. Germline CDR1 and CDR2: SNHLY and FYNNEI. This CDR3 reads CASRIRDRGRPLTLHF. CDR3 sequence (DNA): TGTGCCAGCAGGATCCGGGACAGGGGCCGCCCTTTGACCCTCCACTTT.

This clone occurred many times. This chain uses TRBV6-1 with TRBJ1-2; a weak D match, TRBD1 (5 bases). In germline, CDR1 is MNHNS, CDR2 SASEGT. V lost 1 base, J lost 5 bases, and 11 bases lay in between. The CDR3 contains 14 residues. CDR3: CASSEVEQVYGYTF. The CDR3 nucleotides are TGTGCCAGCAGTGAAGTTGAACAGGTATATGGCTACACCTTC.

This chain links TRBV28 with TRBJ1-6; D is unclear. With 6 bases removed from V and 7 bases from J, the gap between germline ends came to 22 bases. The CDR3 is 17 amino acids. CDR1 is MDHEN, CDR2 SYDVKM, per germline. CDR3 DNA: TGTGCCAGCAGGGGAGGTGACACCAAAGTGGGGAATTCACCCCTCCACTTT. Encoded protein: CASRGGDTKVGNSPLHF.

The J gene is TRBJ2-2, the V gene TRBV11-3; D not resolved. In germline, CDR1 is SGHNT, CDR2 YENEEA. V shed 5 bases and J shed 0 bases, with 13 bases lying between them. This CDR3 has 16 amino acids. This CDR3 is CASSNFIDSNTGELFF. Here the CDR3 DNA reads TGTGCCAGCAGCAACTTCATTGACTCGAACACCGGGGAGCTGTTTTTT.

This chain links TRBV4-2 with TRBJ2-1, with TRBD1 identical over 9 bases. V lost 5 bases and J lost 4; bases outside the gene matches: 3. The CDR3 has 14 amino acids. Germline V lookup: CDR1 LGHNA, CDR2 YNFKEQ. The CDR3 region is CASSEQGAYNEQFF. The CDR3 DNA reads TGTGCCAGCAGCGAACAGGGGGCATACAATGAGCAGTTCTTC.

As concerns this clone: The same CDR3 is also encoded by other DNA sequences in this sample. The chain carries TRBV7-2 and TRBJ2-2; 7 nucleotides align to TRBD1. This CDR3 has 15 amino acids. Per germline, CDR1 SGHTA and CDR2 FQGNSA. V lost 1 base and J lost 6; bases outside the gene matches: 5. The CDR3 loop reads CASSLDRGRAGELFF. The DNA for the CDR3 is TGTGCCAGCAGCTTAGACAGGGGCCGGGCCGGGGAGCTGTTTTTT.

Within the sample, this clone is medium-sized. The CDR3 DNA reads as TGTGCCTGGAGTGCTTGGACAGGGGGCGATGGAAACACCATATATTTT. Amino acids: CAWSAWTGGDGNTIYF. This rearrangement joins TRBV30 to TRBJ1-3; 11 nucleotides match TRBD1. V was pared by 1 base and J by 3 bases, with 5 bases of the junction left unmatched. Germline lookup yields CDR1 GTSNPN and CDR2 SVGIG (reference sequence). This CDR3 has 16 amino acids.

The chain recombines TRBV12-3 or TRBV12-4 with TRBJ2-2; the D is unclear. The V and J ends lost 8 bases and 5 bases respectively, with 12 bases between them. The CDR3 totals 13 residues. The CDR3 DNA reads TGTGCCAGCCGCAAGCAAGCAACCGGGGAGCTGTTTTTT. Its translation: CASRKQATGELFF.

The chain combines TRBV10-1 with TRBJ2-3, with a tentative D call TRBD1 (5 bases). The length of the CDR3 is 14 residues. Between the trimmed V and J ends, which lost 7 bases and 2 bases, there was a span of 13 bases. Per germline, CDR1 WNHNN and CDR2 SYGVQD (reference sequence). The CDR3 here is CASNMTDITDTQYF. The CDR3 DNA reads as TGCGCCAGCAATATGACAGATATCACAGATACGCAGTATTTT.